The 9 T cell receptor beta chains in this list originate from one sample, sequenced in a study of T cells in Graves' hyperthyroidism and ophthalmopathy. Amplification of TCR beta CDR3 regions was performed using RNA transcripts as template. In the first-round RT-PCR of the TCR CDR3, the HTBI primer set was used. TCRdb called the multiplex PCR reads again in MiXCR, with one record for every CDR3 protein. Of hundreds of thousands of distinct CDR3 sequences in the sample, 14% were seen once. Sequenced material: blood. Source of these receptors: a woman younger than 35 with Graves' hyperthyroidism.

This clonotype has more than one count but fewer than ten. The chain is built from TRBV27 and TRBJ2-7; 11 bases match TRBD1. The CDR3 contains 15 residues. The V segment lost 3 bases and the J segment 6 bases; nucleotides outside the gene matches: 7. CDR1 is MNHEY, CDR2 SMNVEV, per germline (reference sequence). The CDR3 protein is CASSFSGTGGLEQYF. Written as DNA, the CDR3 is TGTGCCAGCAGTTTCTCCGGGACAGGGGGGCTCGAGCAGTACTTC.

The table lists this clonotype with many counts. The chain employs TRBV6-2 or TRBV6-3 and TRBJ2-7; perhaps TRBD1 as D (6 bases). V lost 4 bases and J 2 bases, leaving 15 bases between the germline ends. The CDR3 extends over 15 amino acids. CDR1 and CDR2 from the germline V gene are MNHEY and SVGEGT. The CDR3 bases are TGTGCCAGCAGTTCACAGGGAATGCTAGCCTACGAGCAGTACTTC. Amino acid sequence: CASSSQGMLAYEQYF.

This clonotype occurred a few times. The chain carries TRBV19 and TRBJ2-7; D is possibly TRBD1 (5 bases). This CDR3 region has 14 residues. The germline CDR1 and CDR2 sequences are LNHDA and SQIVND (reference sequence). V was pared by 5 bases and J by 5 bases, with 16 bases between. CDR3 DNA: TGTGCCAGTAGTGCCTCCCTTAGGGGCCACGAGCAGTACTTC. Its protein product is CASSASLRGHEQYF.

This clonotype was recorded many times. The junction and the germline gene differ at one end; a read error may be behind it. The chain links TRBV7-3 to TRBJ2-1; TRBD2 matches at 7 bases. The CDR3 spans 15 residues. Germline V gene lookup returns CDR1 SGHTA and CDR2 FQGTGA. Here the CDR3 reads CASSLTVGGYNKQFF. CDR3 nucleotides: TGTGCCAGCAGCTTAACAGTGGGGGGGTACAATAAGCAGTTCTTC.

This clonotype has just one count. This may stem from a read error, because a much larger clone lies one nucleotide away. In DNA form, the CDR3 reads TGTGCCAGCAGCAACACGGGAGGATACGAGCAGTTCTTC. This translates into CASSNTGGYEQFF. The chain employs TRBV7-9 and TRBJ2-1; TRBD2 matches 7 bases. The germline CDR1 and CDR2 sequences are SEHNR and FQNEAQ (reference sequence). The CDR3 length is 13 residues. V dropped 5 bases and J dropped 10; count of bases not matched to a gene: 8.

This clonotype was counted between two and nine times. V is TRBV30 and J is TRBJ2-3; 8 nucleotides align to TRBD2. There are 14 residues in the CDR3. The junction had 3 bases not matched to a gene; V was cut back by 1 base and J by 3 bases. Germline CDR1 GTSNPN, CDR2 SVGIG (reference sequence). As DNA, the CDR3 is TGTGCCTGGAGTGGCGCGGGAGGAACAGATACGCAGTATTTT. Protein sequence: CAWSGAGGTDTQYF.

This clonotype was recorded many times. This chain connects TRBV20-1 to TRBJ1-2; TRBD1 matches at 8 bases. The CDR3 is 11 amino acids. Germline assignment: CDR1 DFQATT and CDR2 SNEGSKA (reference sequence). V trimming: 6 bases; J trimming: 7 bases; junction bases outside the gene matches: 4. CDR3 in amino acids: CSARGQVGYTF. CDR3 DNA sequence: TGCAGTGCCAGGGGACAGGTTGGCTACACCTTC.

This chain links TRBV6-2 or TRBV6-3 with TRBJ2-3; D gene ambiguous. Deletions cut 2 bases from V and 14 bases from J, with 11 bases between. The germline V gene encodes CDR1 MNHEY and CDR2 SVGEGT. The CDR3 has 11 residues. CDR3 nucleotide sequence: TGTGCCAGCAGTTACGACCGGATTTGGTATTTT. Translation: CASSYDRIWYF.

Ten or more counts support this clonotype. This sequence joins TRBV12-3 or TRBV12-4 and TRBJ1-4; 9 bases agree with TRBD1. After removal of 5 bases from V and 7 bases from J, the junction contained 5 bases not matched to a gene. The CDR3 runs to 14 residues. The CDR3 bases are TGTGCCAGCAGTGGACAGGGGCAGGGTGAAAAACTGTTTTTT. Protein: CASSGQGQGEKLFF.